Listed below are T cell receptor beta chains from one sample, sequenced in a study of control samples from healthy donors and cancer patients. Assay: immunoSEQ multiplex PCR; the TCRdb copy retains only in-frame clones and omits some. The sample has about 150,000 clones; about 94% are singletons. Material: blood. All receptors come from a man aged 50 to 60 in good health. The CDR3 runs from the conserved cysteine through the conserved F or W. The order of the fields is CDR3 protein, V gene, J gene.

CSASSLVWPGDEKLFF	TRBV20-1	TRBJ1-4
CASSLWTQGYEQYF	TRBV5-1	TRBJ2-7
CASSLVKSNSPLHF	TRBV7-9	TRBJ1-6
CASSSSTGGIYGYTF	TRBV5-1	TRBJ1-2
CASSQGPLYEQYF	TRBV11-3	TRBJ2-7
CASSLVPAGVANEQFF	TRBV5-1	TRBJ2-1
CASSLYPPGATNEKLFF	TRBV27	TRBJ1-4
CASSLAVGLGEQYF	TRBV7-2	TRBJ2-7
CASSAQGTAGGYTF	TRBV6-4	TRBJ1-2
CASSLDAVNTQYF	TRBV7-6	TRBJ2-3
CASSLSKLAETQYF	TRBV5-1	TRBJ2-5
CASSVKLGQAGVYNEQFF	TRBV19	TRBJ2-1
CASSWFAPGSGGQGLNEKLFF	TRBV2	TRBJ1-4
CAIRGGREETQYF	TRBV10-3	TRBJ2-5
CSASSGESSYNEQFF	TRBV20-1	TRBJ2-1
CASSSGGRNQPQHF	TRBV2	TRBJ1-5
CASSLGASERYEQYF	TRBV7-2	TRBJ2-7
CASSVRQGAIDEQYF	TRBV10-1	TRBJ2-7
CASSWRQGPYEQYF	TRBV7-9	TRBJ2-7
CASSDPGPRRQETQYF	TRBV25-1	TRBJ2-5
CASSPSRAPSYEQYF	TRBV28	TRBJ2-7
CASSLSQFLTGSSYNEQFF	TRBV28	TRBJ2-1
CASSMADSNFSPLHF	TRBV7-6	TRBJ1-6
CASRGQGPGELFF	TRBV6-5	TRBJ2-2
CASRTTTVNTEAFF	TRBV6-5	TRBJ1-1
CASSYTSQEQYF	TRBV6-6	TRBJ2-7
CASSLDRLGNEQFF	TRBV16	TRBJ2-1
CASSFGAGGGNQPQHF	TRBV28	TRBJ1-5
CASSRRAVQETQYF	TRBV4-1	TRBJ2-5
CASSDQGDEQFF	TRBV6-2/TRBV6-3	TRBJ2-1
CASSRTKGLAGENEQFF	TRBV3-1/TRBV3-2	TRBJ2-1
CASSSDSHEQFF	TRBV7-9	TRBJ2-1
CASRPGTGYLYEQYF	TRBV28	TRBJ2-7
CASSIGQGGITEAFF	TRBV19	TRBJ1-1
CASSSRDRATTNEKLFF	TRBV7-9	TRBJ1-4
CASSESGTGSNQPQHF	TRBV27	TRBJ1-5
CASSLTEYGYTF	TRBV5-4	TRBJ1-2
CASSLEGRIRETQYF	TRBV5-1	TRBJ2-5
CASSLTEHTEAFF	TRBV7-3	TRBJ1-1
CASSLEGGYGYTF	TRBV5-4	TRBJ1-2
CASSFSVGDTYEQYF	TRBV5-6	TRBJ2-7
CASSLFTDTGELFF	TRBV11-1	TRBJ2-2
CASRPNYNEQFF	TRBV6-5	TRBJ2-1
CASSQGAKWTANEKLFF	TRBV4-2	TRBJ1-4
CASSQAPGTGIVPYEQYF	TRBV4-1	TRBJ2-7
CASSQEGRAGTQYF	TRBV3-1/TRBV3-2	TRBJ2-5
CASSPPGGLNEKLFF	TRBV7-9	TRBJ1-4
CAWRPGTFYEQYF	TRBV30	TRBJ2-7
CASSHDWQNTGELFF	TRBV6-5	TRBJ2-2
CASSVLLSGANVLTF	TRBV9	TRBJ2-6
CASSPQGNEQYF	TRBV7-9	TRBJ2-7